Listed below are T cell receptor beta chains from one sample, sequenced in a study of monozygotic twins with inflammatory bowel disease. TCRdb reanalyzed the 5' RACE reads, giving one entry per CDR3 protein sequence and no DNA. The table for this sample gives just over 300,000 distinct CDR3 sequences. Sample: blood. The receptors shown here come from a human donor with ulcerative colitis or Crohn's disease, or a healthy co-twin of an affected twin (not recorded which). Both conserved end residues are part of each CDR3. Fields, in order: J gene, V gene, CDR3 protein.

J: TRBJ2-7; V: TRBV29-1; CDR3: CSVKSDRETYEQYF
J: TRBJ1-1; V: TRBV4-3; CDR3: CASSQEARRGTEAFF
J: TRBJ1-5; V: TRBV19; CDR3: CASSAGSPRQGIF
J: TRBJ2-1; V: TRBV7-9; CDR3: CASSGLAGRIPNEQFF
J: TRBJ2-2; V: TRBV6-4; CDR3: CASRRQTNTGELFF
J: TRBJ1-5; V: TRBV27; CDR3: CASSPKYRDLRSNQPQHF
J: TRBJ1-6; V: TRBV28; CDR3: CASSWIDSPLHF
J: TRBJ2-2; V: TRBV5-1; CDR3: CAGSQGSGELFF
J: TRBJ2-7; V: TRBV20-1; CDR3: CSAIRLAGVEQYF
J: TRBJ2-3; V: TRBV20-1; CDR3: CSAPENRGRADTQYF
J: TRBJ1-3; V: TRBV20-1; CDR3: CSARVAGPGNTIYF
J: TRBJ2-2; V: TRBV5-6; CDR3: CASSLVDTGELFF
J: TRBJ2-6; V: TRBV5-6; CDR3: CASNPLAGDFSGANVLTF
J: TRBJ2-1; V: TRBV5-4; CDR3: CASSYGSYRVMFF
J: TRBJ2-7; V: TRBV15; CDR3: CATSRGDSSYEQYF
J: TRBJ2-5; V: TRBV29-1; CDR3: CSVTRGNAETQYF
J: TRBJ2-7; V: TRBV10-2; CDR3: CASSGGWGLSSYEQYF
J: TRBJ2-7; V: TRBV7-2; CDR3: CASSSRDRLIYEQYF
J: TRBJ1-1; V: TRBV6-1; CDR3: CASSTRESRTEAFF
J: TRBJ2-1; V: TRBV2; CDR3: CASSLRGDHLDEQFF
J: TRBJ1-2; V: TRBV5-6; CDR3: CASSPGGLYGYTF
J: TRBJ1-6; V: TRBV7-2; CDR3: CASSLGVLNSPLHF
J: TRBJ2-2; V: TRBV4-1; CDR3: CASWSSAGQISAGELFF
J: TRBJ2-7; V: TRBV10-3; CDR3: CAISDSTSGINEQYF
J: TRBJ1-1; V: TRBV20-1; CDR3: CSAAQPGATEAFF
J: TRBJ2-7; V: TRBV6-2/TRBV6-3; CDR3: CASIRTAAQASEQYF
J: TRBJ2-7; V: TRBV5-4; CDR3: CASSTGTGPYEQYF
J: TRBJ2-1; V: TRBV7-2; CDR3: CASSPGLGPNEQFF
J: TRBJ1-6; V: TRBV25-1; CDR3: CASSPDQLDSPLHF
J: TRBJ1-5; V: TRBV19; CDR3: CASSDTGALNQPQHF
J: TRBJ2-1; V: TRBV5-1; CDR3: CASTSTYSGYNEQFF
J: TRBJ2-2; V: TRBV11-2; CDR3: CASGYKNTGELFF
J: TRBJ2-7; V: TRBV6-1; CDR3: CASSEWRQALGEQYF
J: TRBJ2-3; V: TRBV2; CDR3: CASSDGGGVVADTQYF
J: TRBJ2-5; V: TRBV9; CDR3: CASVEGAGGGETQYF
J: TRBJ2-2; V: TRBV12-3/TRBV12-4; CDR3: CASSRTGVNPGELFF
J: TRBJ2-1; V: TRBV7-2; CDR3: CASSLEPLAGDYNEQFF
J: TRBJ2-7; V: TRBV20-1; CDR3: CSASGMNPYEQYF
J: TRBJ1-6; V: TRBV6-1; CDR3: CASRSIGGGLHF
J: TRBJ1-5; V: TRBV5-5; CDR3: CASSLGEVWNQPQHF